One and the same sample provided the 6 T cell receptor beta chains below, sequenced in a study of T cells after yellow fever vaccination. TCRdb ran MiXCR on the 5' RACE reads and lists one entry per CDR3 protein. The sample records about 360,000 distinct CDR3 sequences, 6% to 8% being singletons. The source was PBMCs, collected 5 days after the yellow fever booster vaccination. These TCRs come from a man aged 25 to 45 who received the YFV17D yellow fever vaccine.

The V call is TRBV20-1, the J call TRBJ1-1; D is uncertain. Germline CDR1 and CDR2: DFQATT and SNEGSKA (reference sequence). The V end lost 3 bases, the J end lost 5 bases, and 7 bases lay between the germline ends. This CDR3 spans 11 amino acids. The CDR3 loop is CSASYRTEAFF. CDR3 nucleotide sequence: TGCAGTGCTAGTTATAGGACTGAAGCTTTCTTT.

This clonotype was detected a few times. The chain uses TRBV15 and TRBJ2-1, with TRBD2 matching 11 bases. This CDR3 region has 16 residues. V trimming: 4 bases; J trimming: 6 bases; junction bases outside the gene matches: 8. The germline CDR1 and CDR2 sequences are LNHNV and YYDKDF (reference sequence). CDR3 bases: TGTGCCACCAGCATGCGGACTAGCGGGCGACTCAATGAGCAGTTCTTC. It specifies CATSMRTSGRLNEQFF.

The sample holds a few counts of this clonotype. The chain carries TRBV5-1 and TRBJ2-5; weak D call: TRBD1 (6 bases). Trimming removed 7 bases at V and 2 bases at J, with 15 bases between. Germline V CDR1 and CDR2: SGHRS, YFSETQ. CDR3 length: 14 amino acids. The CDR3 reads CASQPPGHQETQYF. The CDR3 DNA is TGCGCCAGCCAACCTCCGGGACATCAAGAGACCCAGTACTTC.

This clonotype came up a few times. The chain carries TRBV5-1 and TRBJ2-3; no reliable D call. This CDR3 is built from 11 residues. Trimming took 6 bases from V and 3 from J, leaving 5 bases between them. Per germline, CDR1 SGHRS and CDR2 YFSETQ. In DNA form, the CDR3 reads TGCGCCAGCACCTGGACAGATACGCAGTATTTT. Translated: CASTWTDTQYF.

This clonotype was observed at least ten times. The gene calls are TRBV11-2 and TRBJ2-3; 10 bases align to TRBD1. Trimming at V came to 6 bases and at J to 3 bases, leaving 6 bases not matched to a gene. The germline CDR1 and CDR2 sequences are SGHAT and FQNNGV. CDR3 length: 15 residues. In DNA, the CDR3 is TGTGCCAGCAGGCTTCGACAGGGGGCGACAGATACGCAGTATTTT. Protein product: CASRLRQGATDTQYF.

This sequence joins TRBV27 and TRBJ1-2; no firm D call. This CDR3 region has 13 residues. Germline V gene lookup returns CDR1 MNHEY and CDR2 SMNVEV (reference sequence). V lost 2 bases to trimming and J lost 3 bases, with 7 bases between them. The CDR3 DNA reads as TGTGCCAGCAGTTTAACCCCCGACTATGGCTACACCTTC. It specifies CASSLTPDYGYTF.